The 23 T cell receptor beta chains below were found in one sample sequenced in a study of CXCR3-negative and CXCR3-positive naive CD8 T cells (dated by TCRdb to the late 2010s). Sequencing was performed on a NextSeq 550. The Human TCR Profiling Kit (MiLaboratory) was used to make UMI-labeled 5' RACE TRB cDNA libraries. Following reprocessing of the reads by TCRdb, the data hold one row per CDR3 protein sequence and no DNA is available. The sample's table lists a count of around 92,000 distinct CDR3 sequences. The ten top clones hold approximately 1.5% of the sample. Material for sequencing was naive CXCR3- CD8+ T cells from blood. The intended sense of this specimen's cell subset or site label: CD45RO-CCR7+CD27+CD95- naive CD8+ T cells lacking CXCR3 (TNR3-). The receptor set was obtained from a human donor in good health. Some clones in this sample may be carry-over from other donors' samples.

The chain carries TRBV3-1 and TRBJ2-1; the TRBD1 assignment by TCRdb is unverifiable without DNA. This CDR3 contains 16 residues. The germline V gene encodes CDR1 LGHDT and CDR2 YNNKEL (reference sequence). The CDR3 here is CASSPTGTGDYNEQFF.

This chain joins TRBV5-1 and TRBJ2-7; TCRdb picks TRBD1, but there is no DNA to check that call. CDR3 length: 16 amino acids. The germline gives CDR1 SGHRS, CDR2 YFSETQ. CDR3: CASSPNIQGVVNEQYF. The variable domain in full, completed from reference TRBV5-1 and TRBJ2-7, reads KAGVTQTPRYLIKTRGQQVTLSCSPISGHRSVSWYQQTPGQGLQFLFEYFSETQRNKGNFPGRFSGRQFSNSRSEMNVSTLELGDSALYLCASSPNIQGVVNEQYFGPGTRLTVT.

The chain links TRBV6-1 to TRBJ2-7; there is no DNA to check the TCRdb D call of TRBD1. Germline V lookup: CDR1 MNHNS, CDR2 SASEGT. The CDR3 extends over 15 amino acids. This CDR3 is CASSEGTGFTYEQYF.

The gene calls are TRBV28 and TRBJ2-7; TCRdb's D gene call, TRBD2, goes unchecked for lack of DNA. Germline assignment: CDR1 MDHEN and CDR2 SYDVKM. The CDR3 runs 15 residues. The CDR3 loop reads CASSLLAGGAGEQYF.

The chain couples TRBV5-1 to TRBJ2-1; the D gene TCRdb calls, TRBD1, cannot be checked with no DNA. Germline values: CDR1 SGHRS, CDR2 YFSETQ. The CDR3 consists of 13 residues. Here the CDR3 reads CASKEDIYNEQFF.

The chain recombines TRBV7-3 with TRBJ1-6. This CDR3 is built from 16 residues. Germline V lookup: CDR1 SGHTA, CDR2 FQGTGA. This CDR3 reads CASSLTGSSYNSPLHF.

This chain uses TRBV12-3 or TRBV12-4 with TRBJ2-7. The CDR3 has 15 amino acids. The CDR3 loop reads CASSLGPNYSYEQYF.

The chain couples TRBV4-1 to TRBJ2-1. Germline V gives CDR1 MGHRA, CDR2 YSYEKL. CDR3 length equals 13 residues. CDR3 sequence reads: CASSQDQRGEQFF.

The V gene is TRBV29-1, the J gene TRBJ1-3. This CDR3 is 12 amino acids long. Germline lookup yields CDR1 SQVTM and CDR2 ANQGSEA. Here the CDR3 reads CSVRGAGNTIYF.

V gene TRBV20-1 combines with J gene TRBJ2-3; the TRBD2 assignment by TCRdb is unverifiable without DNA. CDR3 length: 15 residues. The V gene's germline CDR1 is DFQATT and CDR2 SNEGSKA (reference sequence). The CDR3 protein is CSARWWTADSHTQYF.

The chain joins TRBV30 to TRBJ1-2; TCRdb proposes TRBD1, but this gene call is untestable without DNA. The CDR3 totals 14 residues. CDR1 GTSNPN and CDR2 SVGIG come from the germline V gene (reference sequence). The CDR3 loop reads CAWSGGTGRFGYTF.

The chain joins TRBV2 to TRBJ2-7; TCRdb lists TRBD1, though no DNA is available to test this call. Germline V gene lookup returns CDR1 SNHLY and CDR2 FYNNEI. The CDR3 extends over 13 amino acids. The CDR3 loop is CASIGDRSFEQYF.

The rearrangement links TRBV20-1 to TRBJ2-7; checking the TCRdb D call of TRBD2 is not possible without DNA. The CDR3 has 16 amino acids. Germline CDR1 DFQATT, CDR2 SNEGSKA (reference sequence). This CDR3 is CSARDQNSGDSYEQYF.

The chain carries TRBV20-1 and TRBJ2-1; the D call from TCRdb, TRBD1, cannot be confirmed without DNA. The germline V gene encodes CDR1 DFQATT and CDR2 SNEGSKA (reference sequence). The length of the CDR3 is 14 residues. The CDR3 spells CSAPETESYNEQFF.

The chain recombines TRBV28 with TRBJ2-7; TCRdb calls TRBD1, which cannot be checked without DNA. Germline V CDR1 and CDR2: MDHEN, SYDVKM. The CDR3 is 17 amino acids. The CDR3 here is CASTNRKGGAGSYEQYF. The complete variable domain, with remaining parts taken from reference TRBV28 and TRBJ2-7, reads DVKVTQSSRYLVKRTGEKVFLECVQDMDHENMFWYRQDPGLGLRLIYFSYDVKMKEKGDIPEGYSVSREKKERFSLILESASTNQTSMYLCASTNRKGGAGSYEQYFGPGTRLTVT.

CDR3 loop: CASLGEDTQYF. V usage is TRBV25-1 and J usage is TRBJ2-3; the D gene TCRdb calls, TRBD2, cannot be checked with no DNA. Germline-derived CDR1 and CDR2 are MGHDK and SYGVNS. This CDR3 has 11 residues. Using reference TRBV25-1 and TRBJ2-3 for the parts outside the CDR3, the full variable domain is EADIYQTPRYLVIGTGKKITLECSQTMGHDKMYWYQQDPGMELHLIHYSYGVNSTEKGDLSSESTVSRIRTEHFPLTLESARPSHTSQYLCASLGEDTQYFGPGTRLTVL.

This chain uses TRBV4-1 with TRBJ2-1; without DNA, the TCRdb call of TRBD1 cannot be checked. Germline V gene lookup returns CDR1 MGHRA and CDR2 YSYEKL. The CDR3 covers 16 residues. This chain's CDR3 is CASSPPEAQDFTEQFF.

V is TRBV7-9 and J is TRBJ2-1. Germline CDR1 is SEHNR and CDR2 is FQNEAQ (reference sequence). The CDR3 contains 11 residues. CDR3 region: CASTDRNEQFF. Drawing the rest from reference TRBV7-9 and TRBJ2-1, the complete variable domain is DTGVSQNPRHKITKRGQNVTFRCDPISEHNRLYWYRQTLGQGPEFLTYFQNEAQLEKSRLLSDRFSAERPKGSFSTLEIQRTEQGDSAMYLCASTDRNEQFFGPGTRLTVL.

The rearrangement uses TRBV29-1 and TRBJ2-7. The CDR3 is made up of 14 amino acids. CDR1 and CDR2 (germline): SQVTM, ANQGSEA. This chain's CDR3 is CSVVGGINSYEQYF.

The chain employs TRBV29-1 and TRBJ2-6. CDR3 length: 13 residues. In germline, CDR1 is SQVTM, CDR2 ANQGSEA. The CDR3 region is CSVVVRGRNVLTF.

The V and J genes are TRBV29-1 and TRBJ1-1. The V gene's germline CDR1 is SQVTM and CDR2 ANQGSEA. The CDR3 runs to 11 residues. The CDR3 sequence: CSVFFVGEAFF.

This rearrangement joins TRBV5-8 to TRBJ2-5; TCRdb calls TRBD1, which cannot be checked without DNA. Looked up from germline, CDR1 is SGHTS and CDR2 is YDEGEE. This CDR3 spans 15 amino acids. This CDR3 is CASSLLATGQETQYF.

This clonotype shows up as medium-sized by frequency. This chain links TRBV4-3 with TRBJ2-2; TCRdb's D gene call, TRBD1, goes unchecked for lack of DNA. This CDR3 region has 16 residues. Germline V lookup: CDR1 LGHNA, CDR2 YSLEER. This chain's CDR3 is CASSQEVQGWTGELFF.